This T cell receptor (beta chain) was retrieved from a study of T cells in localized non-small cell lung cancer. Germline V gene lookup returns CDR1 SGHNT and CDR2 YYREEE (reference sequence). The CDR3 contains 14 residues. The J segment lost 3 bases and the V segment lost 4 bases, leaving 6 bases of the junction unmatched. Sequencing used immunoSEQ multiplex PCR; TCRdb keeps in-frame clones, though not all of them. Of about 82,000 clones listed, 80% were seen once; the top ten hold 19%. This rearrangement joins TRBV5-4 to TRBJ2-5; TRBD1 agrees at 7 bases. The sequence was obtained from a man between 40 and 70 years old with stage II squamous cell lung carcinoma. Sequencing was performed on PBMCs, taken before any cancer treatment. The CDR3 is CASSPGQTKETQYF. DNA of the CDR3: TGTGCCAGCAGCCCGGGACAGACTAAAGAGACCCAGTACTTC.